This T cell receptor beta chain was sequenced in a study of blood T cell repertoires in COVID-19. Study information: The samples span acute and convalescent COVID-19 from the United States, Italy and Spain. In each case, the material was cDNA or gDNA derived from T cells, B-cell-depleted T cells, or PBMCs.

With 3 bases removed from V and 0 bases from J, the gap between germline ends came to 26 bases. The germline CDR1 and CDR2 sequences are MGHRA and YSYEKL. The CDR3 spans 20 residues. Authors' analysis steps: How many nucleated cells were present was estimated from reference gene primer amplification. Libraries were prepared by immunoSEQ multiplex PCR; TCRdb keeps only in-frame clonotypes and omits some of them. The DNA gave D and trimming, while V, J and clone size come from that table. The sample shows tens of thousands of clones, 88% of them seen only once. This sequence originates from a woman in her 70s with acute or convalescent COVID-19. The specimen was peripheral blood. The chain combines TRBV4-1 with TRBJ1-1; maybe TRBD1 (5 bases). The CDR3 is CASSHSGHGAGPKMNTEAFF. The DNA of the CDR3 is TGCGCCAGCAGCCACTCCGGACATGGGGCAGGGCCAAAGATGAACACTGAAGCTTTCTTT.